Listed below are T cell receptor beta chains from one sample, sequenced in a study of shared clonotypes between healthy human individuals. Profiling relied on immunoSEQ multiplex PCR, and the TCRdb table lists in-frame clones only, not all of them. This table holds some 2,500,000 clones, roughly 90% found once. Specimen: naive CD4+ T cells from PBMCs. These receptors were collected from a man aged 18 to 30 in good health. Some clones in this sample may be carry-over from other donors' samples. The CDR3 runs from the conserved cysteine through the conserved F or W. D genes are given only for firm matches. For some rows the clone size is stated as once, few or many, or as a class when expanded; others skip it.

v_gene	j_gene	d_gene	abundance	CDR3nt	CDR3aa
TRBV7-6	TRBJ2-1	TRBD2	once	TGTGCCAGCAGTTCCGGACTAGCGGGAGCGAGGGAGCAGTTCTTC	CASSSGLAGAREQFF
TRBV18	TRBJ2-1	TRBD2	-	TGTGCCAGCTCAGGACTAGCGGGCAACTACAATGAGCAGTTCTTC	CASSGLAGNYNEQFF
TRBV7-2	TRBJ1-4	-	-	TGTGCCAGCAGCGCTACCGGGACCCCTAATGAAAAACTGTTTTTT	CASSATGTPNEKLFF
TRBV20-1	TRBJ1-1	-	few	TGCAGTGCAGAGGCCAACACTGAAGCTTTCTTT	CSAEANTEAFF
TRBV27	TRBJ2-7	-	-	TGTGCCAGCAGTGAAGTATCAGGAGGCCTTTACGAGCAGTACTTC	CASSEVSGGLYEQYF
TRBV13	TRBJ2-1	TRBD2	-	TGTGCCAGCAGTCTCATTTGGGGGAGGGCCTATGAGCAGTTCTTC	CASSLIWGRAYEQFF
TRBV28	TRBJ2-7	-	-	TGTGCCACTACGAACCCCGGGTGGCACGAGCAGTACTTC	CATTNPGWHEQYF
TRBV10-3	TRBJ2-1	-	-	TGTGCCATCAGTGAGTTGAACAGTCAGGCCTACAATGAGCAGTTCTTC	CAISELNSQAYNEQFF
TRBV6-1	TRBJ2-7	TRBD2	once	TGTGCCAGCAGCCAAACTAGCGCCTCCTACGAGCAGTACTTC	CASSQTSASYEQYF
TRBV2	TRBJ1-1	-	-	TGTGCCAGCAGAGGAGGGAACACTGAAGCTTTCTTT	CASRGGNTEAFF
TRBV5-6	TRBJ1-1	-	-	TGTGCCAGCAGCTTGCGTGGGGGATCTGAAGCTTTCTTT	CASSLRGGSEAFF
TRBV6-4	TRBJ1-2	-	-	TGTGCCAGCAGCAAGGGGGGTAGAGGCTATGGCTACACCTTC	CASSKGGRGYGYTF
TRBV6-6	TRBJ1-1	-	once	TGTGCCAGCAGTTACTATCGCGGAACTGAAGCTTTCTTT	CASSYYRGTEAFF
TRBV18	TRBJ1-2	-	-	TGTGCCAGCTCATCCGGACGGAACTTCTATGGCTACACCTTC	CASSSGRNFYGYTF
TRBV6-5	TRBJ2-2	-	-	TGTGCCAGCACTCCTGGAGCGAACACCGGGGAGCTGTTTTTT	CASTPGANTGELFF
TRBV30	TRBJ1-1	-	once	TGTGCCTGGAGTGGCGGGAGTAACACTGAAGCTTTCTTT	CAWSGGSNTEAFF
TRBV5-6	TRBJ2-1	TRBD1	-	TGTGCCAGCAGCTTGGGGATGACAGGGGAGTACGATGAGCAGTTCTTC	CASSLGMTGEYDEQFF
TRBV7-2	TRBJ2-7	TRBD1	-	TGTGCCAGCAGCCACGACAGGGGGCGCTACGAGCAGTACTTC	CASSHDRGRYEQYF
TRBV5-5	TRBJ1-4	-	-	TGTGCCAGCAGCCCACTCACTTGGGGCGAAAAACTGTTTTTT	CASSPLTWGEKLFF
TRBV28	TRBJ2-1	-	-	TGTGCCAGCAGTCGCCTCCCTGGGGCCTACAATGAGCAGTTCTTC	CASSRLPGAYNEQFF
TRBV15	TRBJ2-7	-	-	TGTGCCACCAGCAGGGAAGGCAGCGAGCAGTACTTC	CATSREGSEQYF
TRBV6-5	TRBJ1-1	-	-	TGTGCCAGCAGTTACTCGAGGACAAGCGCTGAAGCTTTCTTT	CASSYSRTSAEAFF